Sequencing of this T cell receptor beta chain was carried out in a study of identical twins. TCRdb processed the 5' RACE reads anew with MiXCR; each CDR3 protein has one entry. The table records a few hundred thousand distinct CDR3 sequences, less than 20% of them present only once. Germline assignment: CDR1 DFQATT and CDR2 SNEGSKA (reference sequence). The CDR3 extends over 11 amino acids. Trimming stripped 4 bases from V and 6 bases from J, with 9 bases between. The J gene is TRBJ1-1, the V gene TRBV20-1; weak D call: TRBD1 (5 bases). Input material: naive T cells sorted from blood. The sequence was obtained from a man in his forties or fifties in good health. The CDR3 sequence: CSATPGPEAFF. CDR3 bases: TGCAGTGCTACACCGGGACCTGAAGCTTTCTTT.